One TCR beta chain is described in this entry. Germline V gene lookup returns CDR1 KGHSH and CDR2 LQKENI. The CDR3 sequence is 17 residues long. The germline V and J ends were trimmed by 1 base and 1 base, with 14 bases remaining between them. TCRdb's table, derived via immunoSEQ multiplex PCR, lists solely in-frame clones and lacks some. The profile shows fewer than 200,000 clones, almost 85% of them singletons. The data were obtained in a study of blood T cell repertoires in COVID-19. Across the study: Acute-phase and convalescent COVID-19 samples originated in the United States, Italy and Spain. Nucleic acid was either cDNA or gDNA, and it came from T cells, B-cell-depleted T cells, or PBMCs.

The sample consisted of peripheral blood. The sequence was obtained from a middle-aged man who had recovered from COVID-19. The chain is built from TRBV18 and TRBJ2-1; possibly TRBD2 for D (5 bases). The CDR3 region is CASSPRGGFQSYNEQFF. DNA of the CDR3: TGTGCCAGCTCACCACGAGGAGGATTTCAGTCCTACAATGAGCAGTTCTTC.